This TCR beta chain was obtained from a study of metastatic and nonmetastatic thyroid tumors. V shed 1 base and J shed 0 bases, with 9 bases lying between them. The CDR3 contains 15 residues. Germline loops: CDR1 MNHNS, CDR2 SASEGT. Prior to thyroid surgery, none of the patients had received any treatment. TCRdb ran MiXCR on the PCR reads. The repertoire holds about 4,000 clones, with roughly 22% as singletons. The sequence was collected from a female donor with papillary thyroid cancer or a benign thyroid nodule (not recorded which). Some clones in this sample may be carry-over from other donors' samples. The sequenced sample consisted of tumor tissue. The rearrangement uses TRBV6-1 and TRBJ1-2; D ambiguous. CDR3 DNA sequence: TGTGCCAGCAGTGAAGGAGTAGGTACTAACTATGGCTACACCTTC. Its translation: CASSEGVGTNYGYTF.